This T cell receptor beta chain comes out of a study of blood T cell repertoires in COVID-19 (dated by TCRdb to 2019 to 2021). About the full investigation: Collaborator samples came from the United States, Italy and Spain and covered acute and convalescent phases of COVID-19. Subjects who had been exposed to COVID-19, were actively infected with it, or had recovered from it provided the deeply sampled blood TCRbeta repertoires that made up the dataset. Nearly every sample came with metadata listing a de-identified subject ID, COVID-19 status, age in years and sex. The material from the prospective study consisted of cDNA or gDNA derived from T cells, B-cell-depleted T cells, or PBMCs. The repertoires were made available in a free public database intended to serve as a resource for research on the immune response to SARS-CoV-2. HLA class I and class II types, where available, came from metadata supplied by the sample provider rather than from assay-based typing. Samples came from the ongoing ImmuneRACE study (first 160 participants) plus 1,254 subjects from 6 global collaborators.

Whole blood was collected in K2EDTA tubes by collaborating institutions according to the institutions' own protocols. For TCRbeta analysis, collaborator samples were shipped as frozen whole blood, as isolated PBMCs, or as DNA extracted from either sample type. TCRbeta CDR3 regions were amplified from genomic DNA by means of the immunoSEQ Assay, a bias-controlled multiplex PCR. Per the source publication's procedure: Within the assay, amplification of reference gene primers was used to estimate how many nucleated cells each sample contained. To quantify the absolute abundance of each unique TCRbeta CDR3 rearrangement, sequence reads were collapsed and filtered. Productive Simpson clonality was computed per sample as the square root of Simpson's diversity index over productive rearrangements. TCRdb re-hosts the immuneACCESS table, in-frame sequences only. Its copies lack some clones; in the studies checked, an unresolved V gene accounts for under half of them, and the cause for the rest is not known. V and J calls and clone size follow that table, whereas D and trimming were derived from the DNA. The sample table contains about 66,000 clones; only one count was recorded for roughly 91% of them. 1.4% to 1.5% of the sample goes to the ten largest clones.

Spanning cysteine to phenylalanine, the CDR3 consists of 14 amino acids. Only the CDR3 part of the read is kept: 42 bases, read in frame from the first base. V trim: 4 bases; J trim: 1 base; unmatched bases: 3. The germline V gene specifies SGHDT as CDR1 and YYEEEE as CDR2. The paper's findings and limits, for the study overall: How much clinical and demographic metadata was included differed by source and by participant, and the metadata was provided uncurated.

On this clone: No antigen is known for it. Base qualities are not at hand, and no much larger clone is one base apart.

Specimen: peripheral blood. The sequence was collected from a man in his 60s with acute or convalescent COVID-19. The rearranged segments are TRBV5-6 and TRBJ2-3; the junction holds 7 bases that match TRBD1. The DNA reads as follows: TGTGCCAGCAGCATCCAGGGGGGCACAGATACGCAGTATTTT. This translates into CASSIQGGTDTQYF.